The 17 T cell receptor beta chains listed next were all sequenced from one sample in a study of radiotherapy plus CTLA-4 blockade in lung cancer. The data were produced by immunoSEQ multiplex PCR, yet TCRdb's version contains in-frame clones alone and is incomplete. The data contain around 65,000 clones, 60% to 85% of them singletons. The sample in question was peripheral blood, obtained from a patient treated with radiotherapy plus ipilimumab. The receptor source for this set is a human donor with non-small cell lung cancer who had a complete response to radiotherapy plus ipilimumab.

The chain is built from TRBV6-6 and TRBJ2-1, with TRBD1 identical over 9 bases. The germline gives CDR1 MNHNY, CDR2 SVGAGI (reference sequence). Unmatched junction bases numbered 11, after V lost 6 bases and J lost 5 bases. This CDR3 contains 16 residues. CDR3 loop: CASSYGGTGKNNEQFF. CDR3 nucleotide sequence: TGTGCCAGCAGCTACGGGGGGACAGGGAAAAACAATGAGCAGTTCTTC.

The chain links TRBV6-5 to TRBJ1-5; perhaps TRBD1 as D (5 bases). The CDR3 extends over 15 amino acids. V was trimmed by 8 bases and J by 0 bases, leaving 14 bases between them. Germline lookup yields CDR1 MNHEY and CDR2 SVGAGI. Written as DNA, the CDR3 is TGTGCCAGCCAAGACAGACAATATAGCAATCAGCCCCAGCATTTT. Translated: CASQDRQYSNQPQHF.

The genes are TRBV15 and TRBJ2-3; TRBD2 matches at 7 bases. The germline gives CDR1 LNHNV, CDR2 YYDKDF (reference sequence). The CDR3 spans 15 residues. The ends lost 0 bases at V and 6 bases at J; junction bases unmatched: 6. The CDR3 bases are TGTGCCACCAGCAGAGATGGAACTAGCGCGGATACGCAGTATTTT. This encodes CATSRDGTSADTQYF.

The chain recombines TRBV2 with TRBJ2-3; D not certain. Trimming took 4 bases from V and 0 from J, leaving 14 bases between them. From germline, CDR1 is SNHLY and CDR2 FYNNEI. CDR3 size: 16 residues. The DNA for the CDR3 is TGTGCCAGCAGTGTTCCGGTCCCAAAAAGCACAGATACGCAGTATTTT. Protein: CASSVPVPKSTDTQYF.

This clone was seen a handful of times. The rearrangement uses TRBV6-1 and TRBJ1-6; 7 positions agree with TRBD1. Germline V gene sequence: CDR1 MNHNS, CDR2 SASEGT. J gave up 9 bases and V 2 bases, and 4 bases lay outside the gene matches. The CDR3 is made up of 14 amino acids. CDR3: CASSEIRGSSPLHF. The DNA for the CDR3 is TGTGCCAGCAGTGAAATCAGGGGGAGTTCACCCCTCCACTTT.

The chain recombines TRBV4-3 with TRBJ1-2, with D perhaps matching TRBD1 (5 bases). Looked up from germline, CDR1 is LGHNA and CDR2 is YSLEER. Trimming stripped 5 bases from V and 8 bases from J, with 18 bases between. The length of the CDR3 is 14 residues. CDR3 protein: CASSRDWEVWGYTF. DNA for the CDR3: TGCGCCAGCAGCAGGGACTGGGAGGTTTGGGGCTACACCTTC.

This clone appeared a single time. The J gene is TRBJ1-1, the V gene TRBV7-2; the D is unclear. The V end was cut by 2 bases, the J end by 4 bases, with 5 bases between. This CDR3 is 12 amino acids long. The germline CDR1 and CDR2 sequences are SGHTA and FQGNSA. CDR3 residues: CASSLHTTEAFF. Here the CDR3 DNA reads TGTGCCAGCAGCTTACACACCACTGAAGCTTTCTTT.

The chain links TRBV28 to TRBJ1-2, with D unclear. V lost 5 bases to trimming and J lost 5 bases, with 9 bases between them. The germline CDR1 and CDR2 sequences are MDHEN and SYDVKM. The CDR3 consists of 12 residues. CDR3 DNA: TGTGCCAGCAGTAAGGACGTTTATGGCTACACCTTC. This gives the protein CASSKDVYGYTF.

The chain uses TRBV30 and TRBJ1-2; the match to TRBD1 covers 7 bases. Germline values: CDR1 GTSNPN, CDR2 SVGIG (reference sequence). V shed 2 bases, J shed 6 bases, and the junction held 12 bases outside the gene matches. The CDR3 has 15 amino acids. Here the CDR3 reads CAWSKNYRGENGYTF. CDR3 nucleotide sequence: TGTGCCTGGAGTAAAAACTACAGGGGTGAAAATGGCTACACCTTC.

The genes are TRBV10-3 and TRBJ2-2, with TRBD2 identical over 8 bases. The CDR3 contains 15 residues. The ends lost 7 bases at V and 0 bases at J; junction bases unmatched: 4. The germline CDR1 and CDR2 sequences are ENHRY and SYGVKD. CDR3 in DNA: TGTGCCATCAAGGCTAGCGGGTCGAACACCGGGGAGCTGTTTTTT. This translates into CAIKASGSNTGELFF.

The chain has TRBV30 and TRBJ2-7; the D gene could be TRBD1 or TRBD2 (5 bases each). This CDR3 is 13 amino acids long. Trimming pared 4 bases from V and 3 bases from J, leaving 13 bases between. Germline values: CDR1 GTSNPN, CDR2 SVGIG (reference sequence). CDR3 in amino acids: CAWTRGAGYEQYF. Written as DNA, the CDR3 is TGTGCCTGGACACGAGGGGCAGGCTACGAGCAGTACTTC.

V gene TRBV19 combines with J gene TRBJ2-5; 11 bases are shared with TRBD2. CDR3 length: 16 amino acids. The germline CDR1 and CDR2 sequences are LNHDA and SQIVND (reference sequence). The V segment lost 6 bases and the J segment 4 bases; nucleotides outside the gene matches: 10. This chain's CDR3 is CASSPTSGSSAETQYF. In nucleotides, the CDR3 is TGTGCCAGTAGCCCTACTAGCGGGAGTTCCGCAGAGACCCAGTACTTC.

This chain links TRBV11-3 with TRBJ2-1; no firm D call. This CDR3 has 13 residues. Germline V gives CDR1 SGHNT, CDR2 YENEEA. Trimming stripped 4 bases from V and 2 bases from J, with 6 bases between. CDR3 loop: CASSSIAYNEQFF. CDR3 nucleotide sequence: TGTGCCAGCAGCTCAATAGCCTACAATGAGCAGTTCTTC.

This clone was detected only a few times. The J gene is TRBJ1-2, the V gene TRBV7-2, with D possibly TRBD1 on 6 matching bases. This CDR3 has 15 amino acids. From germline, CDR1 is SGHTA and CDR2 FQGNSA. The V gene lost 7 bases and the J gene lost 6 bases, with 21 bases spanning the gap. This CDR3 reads CASTSRGRGFDGYTF. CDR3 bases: TGTGCCAGCACCTCCCGGGGCAGGGGATTCGATGGCTACACCTTC.

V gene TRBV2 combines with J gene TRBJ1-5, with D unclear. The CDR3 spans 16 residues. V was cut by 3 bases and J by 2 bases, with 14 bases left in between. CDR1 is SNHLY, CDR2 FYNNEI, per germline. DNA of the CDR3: TGTGCCAGCAGTGATCCCCAAGGTGCGGGCAATCAGCCCCAGCATTTT. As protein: CASSDPQGAGNQPQHF.

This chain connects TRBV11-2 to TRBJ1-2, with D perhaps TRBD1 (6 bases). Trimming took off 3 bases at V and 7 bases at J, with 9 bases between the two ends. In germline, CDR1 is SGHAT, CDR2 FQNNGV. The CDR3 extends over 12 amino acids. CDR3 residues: CASSFAGVGYTF. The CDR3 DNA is TGTGCCAGCAGCTTCGCAGGGGTTGGCTACACCTTC.

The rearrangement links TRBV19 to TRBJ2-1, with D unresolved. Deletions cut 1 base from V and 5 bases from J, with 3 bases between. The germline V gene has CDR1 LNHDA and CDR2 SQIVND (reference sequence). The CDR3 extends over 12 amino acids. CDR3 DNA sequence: TGTGCCAGTAGTATAGGGAACAATGAGCAGTTCTTC. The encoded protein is CASSIGNNEQFF.